Here is one TCR beta chain with its context. The antigen remains undetermined. J gave up 8 bases and V 2 bases, and 7 bases lay outside the gene matches. The length of the CDR3 is 14 residues. In germline, CDR1 is GTSNPN, CDR2 SVGIG (reference sequence). These data originate in a study of T cells after yellow fever vaccination. The study's findings and limits: Weaker, the secondary response had a peak occurring faster, on day 5 versus 15. Booster sampling recovered most clones from primary vaccination (roughly 97% CD4, approximately 88% CD8). The CD4 and CD8 compartments had a small share of their clonotypes in common.

The TCR cDNA carried a universal primer site and UMIs from 5'RACE template switching. TCRdb passed the 5' RACE reads through MiXCR, listing each CDR3 protein once. The table includes some 500,000 distinct CDR3 sequences, about 14% detected once. The sequence derives from a young man who received the YFV17D yellow fever vaccine. Source: PBMCs, taken on the day of the yellow fever booster vaccination. V gene TRBV30 combines with J gene TRBJ1-4, with 8 bases matching TRBD1. CDR3 DNA sequence: TGTGCCTGGAGTAAGACAGGGGCTGGCGAAAAACTGTTTTTT. Its translation: CAWSKTGAGEKLFF.